This T cell receptor (beta chain) came from a study of metastatic and nonmetastatic thyroid tumors (dated by TCRdb to between 2020 and 2021). Study-level background: For patients with malignant and with benign thyroid disease, the researchers compared repertoires between peripheral blood samples and tumor or nodule tissue samples.

None of the patients had been given any treatment before thyroid surgery. Patient clinical samples collected from about 2011 to 2018 were retrospectively analysed using T-cell receptor beta sequencing. Taken from cysteine to phenylalanine, the CDR3 has 15 residues. Solely the CDR3 DNA is kept, with 45 bases framed from the first base. V and J are trimmed by 2 bases and 3 bases, and the gene matches miss 7 bases of the junction. The germline V gene (reference sequence) supplies CDR1 DFQATT and CDR2 SNEGSKA. There are many counts of this clone. It lacks a known antigen. No much larger clone is present one base from it, and per-base qualities are unavailable. Preparation of the library involved PCR. For sequencing, an Illumina HiSeq 4000 was employed. High-throughput sequencing was used to profile the CDR3 region of the TCR beta-chain in every patient. Under the source paper's analysis protocol: A classifier to discriminate distant-metastatic papillary thyroid cancer patients was built from CDR3 differences across clinicopathological groups. The Shannon index was used to measure repertoire diversity, and the Morisita-Horn index was used to measure how similar tumor and blood repertoires were. TCRdb trimmed the raw reads at Q25, called clones with MiXCR and kept productive beta chains. The V and J calls, along with clone size, are taken from TCRdb and not from the paper's own processing. For this sample there are about 24,000 clones; 20% to 30% appear just once. Of the sample, roughly an eighth is held by the ten largest clones.

General findings and caveats noted by the study authors: TCR beta diversity was reported as significantly higher in malignant tumors than in benign nodules, in both blood and tumor samples.

The sequence links TRBV20-1 to TRBJ1-2; 9 junctional bases match TRBD1. The material sequenced was tumor tissue. The TCR was taken from a male donor with papillary thyroid cancer or a benign thyroid nodule (not recorded which). Some clones in this sample may be carry-over from other donors' samples. The CDR3 sequence is CSARRMGQGDYGYTF. The DNA reads as follows: TGCAGTGCTAGAAGGATGGGACAGGGCGACTATGGCTACACCTTC.